Here is one TCR beta chain with its context. Sequencing was performed with immunoSEQ multiplex PCR; in TCRdb, only in-frame clones are kept and a portion is missing. The sample lists about 59,000 clones; around 93% were seen once. CDR1 is MGHRA and CDR2 is YSYEKL in the germline V gene. V lost 1 base and J 0 bases, leaving 7 bases between the germline ends. This CDR3 spans 15 amino acids. These data come from a study of technical replicates of blood from a handful of donors. The chain couples TRBV4-1 to TRBJ2-1; D gene uncertain. Sequencing was done on a sample of PBMCs. This TCR derives from a human donor in good health. Some clones in this sample may be carry-over from other donors' samples. CDR3 nucleotides: TGCGCCAGCAGCCAAGTCTCGAGCTCCTACAATGAGCAGTTCTTC. This sequence encodes CASSQVSSSYNEQFF.